What follows are 8 T cell receptor beta chains derived from one specimen sequenced in a study of blood T cell repertoires in COVID-19. Measured with immunoSEQ multiplex PCR; TCRdb has only the in-frame clones, and not every one. The profile shows around 340,000 clones, around 83% of them singletons. Specimen: peripheral blood. Receptors were obtained from a man aged 25-45 years with active or convalescent COVID-19.

The chain joins TRBV24-1 to TRBJ2-1, with TRBD1 matching 9 bases. Germline values: CDR1 KGHDR, CDR2 SFDVKD. The CDR3 is made up of 15 amino acids. Trimming took 0 bases from V and 5 from J; bases not matched to a gene: 1. For the CDR3, the DNA is TGTGCCACCAGTGATTTGAGGGACAGGGACAATGAGCAGTTCTTC. It codes for CATSDLRDRDNEQFF.

This rearrangement joins TRBV10-1 to TRBJ1-5; D perhaps matches TRBD1 (5 bases). CDR1 is WNHNN, CDR2 SYGVQD, per germline (reference sequence). V was pared by 6 bases and J by 2 bases, with 14 bases between. The CDR3 sequence is 15 residues long. CDR3 in amino acids: CASSGTGSGNQPQHF. The DNA for the CDR3 is TGCGCCAGCAGCGGGACTGGTAGTGGCAATCAGCCCCAGCATTTT.

The chain joins TRBV30 to TRBJ2-7; the match to TRBD1 covers 12 bases. Germline V lookup: CDR1 GTSNPN, CDR2 SVGIG (reference sequence). The CDR3 has 18 amino acids. V lost 1 base, J lost 0 bases, and 10 bases stayed unmatched. In DNA, the CDR3 is TGTGCCTGGAGTGGGAGGGGGACAGGGGGCAAGAGCTCCTACGAGCAGTACTTC. It codes for CAWSGRGTGGKSSYEQYF.

V and J are TRBV7-9 and TRBJ1-5; D uncertain. This CDR3 contains 19 residues. From germline, CDR1 is SEHNR and CDR2 FQNEAQ (reference sequence). Trimming pared 1 base from V and 0 bases from J, leaving 19 bases between. The CDR3 loop is CASSLGSSGRGYSNQPQHF. In DNA form, the CDR3 reads TGTGCCAGCAGCTTAGGGTCTTCTGGCCGAGGTTATAGCAATCAGCCCCAGCATTTT.

This clone was seen a few times. V and J are TRBV4-1 and TRBJ1-2; D is possibly TRBD1 (6 bases). CDR1 is MGHRA and CDR2 is YSYEKL in the germline V gene. V was cut by 0 bases and J by 5 bases, with 16 bases left in between. The CDR3 totals 16 residues. CDR3 sequence: CASSQEPSGRGYGYTF. For the CDR3, the DNA is TGCGCCAGCAGCCAAGAGCCCTCAGGGAGGGGGTATGGCTACACCTTC.

This clone was seen a handful of times. The chain is built from TRBV19 and TRBJ1-5; TRBD1 agrees at 9 bases. The CDR3 has 16 residues. Trimming at V came to 3 bases and at J to 4 bases, leaving 7 bases not matched to a gene. CDR1 LNHDA and CDR2 SQIVND come from the germline V gene (reference sequence). For the CDR3, the DNA is TGTGCCAGTAGTATGGACCTGGGACAGGGAAATCAGCCCCAGCATTTT. Its protein product is CASSMDLGQGNQPQHF.

J is TRBJ1-1 and V is TRBV27; D gene ambiguous. CDR3 length equals 13 residues. Germline lookup yields CDR1 MNHEY and CDR2 SMNVEV (reference sequence). With 3 bases removed from V and 4 bases from J, the gap between germline ends came to 9 bases. The CDR3 protein is CASSFSPGTEAFF. For the CDR3, the DNA is TGTGCCAGCAGTTTTTCCCCGGGCACTGAAGCTTTCTTT.

Concerning this clone: Different DNA sequences within this sample yield the same CDR3. Written as DNA, the CDR3 is TGTGCCAGCTCACCTGGCCAAGATAATTCACCCCTCCACTTT. This codes for CASSPGQDNSPLHF. This rearrangement joins TRBV18 to TRBJ1-6; D gene unclear. With 3 bases removed from V and 5 bases from J, the gap between germline ends came to 8 bases. This CDR3 has 14 residues. From germline, CDR1 is KGHSH and CDR2 LQKENI.